These T cell receptor beta chains were read from a single sample in a study of shared clonotypes between healthy human individuals. Sequencing used immunoSEQ multiplex PCR; TCRdb keeps in-frame clones, though not all of them. The table has about 600,000 clones, around 76% seen once. Sample: PBMCs. The receptor source for this set is a woman aged 40 to 50 in good health. Some clones in this sample may be carry-over from other donors' samples. Both conserved end residues are part of each CDR3. Fields, in order: clone size, J gene, D gene, V gene, CDR3 length, CDR3 protein, CDR3 DNA. The D gene is left open where the match is weak. A row's size may be missing; if present it is once, few, many or a size class.

>-|TRBJ2-3|-|TRBV12-5|16
CASGLVVQGNTDTQYF
TGTGCTAGTGGTTTGGTAGTACAGGGAAACACAGATACGCAGTATTTT
>-|TRBJ1-4|-|TRBV28|15
CASSTRRGGVEKLFF
TGTGCCAGCAGTACCCGTAGAGGGGGAGTGGAAAAACTGTTTTTT
>-|TRBJ2-3|TRBD1|TRBV6-5|15
CASSLQQGHADTQYF
TGTGCCAGCAGTTTGCAACAGGGGCATGCAGATACGCAGTATTTT
>once|TRBJ2-1|-|TRBV19|13
CASKEGTYNEQFF
TGTGCCAGCAAGGAGGGAACCTACAATGAGCAGTTCTTC
>-|TRBJ1-3|-|TRBV5-1|19
CASSLVASMIPSLGNTIYF
TGCGCCAGCAGCTTGGTTGCCAGTATGATTCCCTCACTGGGAAACACCATATATTTT
>-|TRBJ2-7|-|TRBV7-2|15
CASSARQGREYEQYF
TGTGCCAGCAGCGCCCGACAGGGGAGGGAATACGAGCAGTACTTC
>-|TRBJ2-3|TRBD2|TRBV4-2|14
CASSQDWEGPTQYF
TGTGCCAGCAGCCAAGATTGGGAGGGGCCAACGCAGTATTTT
>-|TRBJ1-2|-|TRBV27|15
CASSPLGTAGYGYTF
TGTGCCAGCAGTCCACTTGGGACCGCAGGCTATGGCTACACCTTC
>once|TRBJ1-5|-|TRBV6-1|14
CASSGQNSNQPQHF
TGTGCCAGCAGTGGACAGAATAGCAATCAGCCCCAGCATTTT
>-|TRBJ2-1|TRBD2|TRBV4-1|17
CASSQESASGINNEQFF
TGCGCCAGCAGCCAAGAGTCAGCTAGCGGGATCAACAATGAGCAGTTCTTC
>-|TRBJ2-5|-|TRBV15|15
CATSRGQDRQETQYF
TGTGCCACCAGCAGAGGTCAAGACAGGCAAGAGACCCAGTACTTC
>-|TRBJ1-2|TRBD1|TRBV7-2|15
CASSPSSGQSYGYTF
TGTGCCAGCAGTCCATCATCGGGACAGTCCTATGGCTACACCTTC
>-|TRBJ2-7|TRBD1|TRBV6-7|23
CASSYLNPRGQGLVRGQTYEQYF
TGTGCCAGCAGTTACTTAAACCCTCGGGGACAGGGTCTTGTTAGGGGGCAAACCTACGAGCAGTACTTC
>-|TRBJ2-1|TRBD2|TRBV27|21
CASSFYPGLAGDPRKARERFF
TGTGCCAGCAGTTTTTACCCCGGACTAGCGGGAGACCCCCGGAAGGCGCGTGAGCGGTTCTTC
>-|TRBJ2-1|-|TRBV9|16
CASSTQGGLSYNEQFF
TGTGCCAGCAGCACCCAGGGAGGACTTTCCTACAATGAGCAGTTCTTC
>-|TRBJ2-3|-|TRBV5-1|15
CASSLRDGSTDTQYF
TGCGCCAGCAGCTTGCGGGACGGCAGCACAGATACGCAGTATTTT
>-|TRBJ2-5|-|TRBV2|15
CASSTTNRAQETQYF
TGTGCCAGCAGCACGACGAACAGGGCCCAAGAGACCCAGTACTTC
>-|TRBJ1-1|-|TRBV7-3|13
CASSLGVSTEAFF
TGTGCCAGCAGCTTAGGGGTGAGCACTGAAGCTTTCTTT
>-|TRBJ1-2|TRBD1|TRBV6-1|16
CASSENRGLDFRGYTF
TGTGCCAGCAGTGAAAACAGGGGGCTCGACTTTCGAGGCTACACCTTC
>many|TRBJ1-1|-|TRBV11-3|14
CASSHGRSRTEAFF
TGTGCCAGCAGCCACGGACGGTCGAGAACTGAAGCTTTCTTT
>-|TRBJ2-1|TRBD2|TRBV4-1|15
CASSRELAGDNEQFF
TGCGCCAGCAGCCGAGAACTAGCGGGAGACAATGAGCAGTTCTTC
>-|TRBJ1-1|-|TRBV20-1|11
CSATINTEAFF
TGCAGTGCTACGATTAACACTGAAGCTTTCTTT
>once|TRBJ1-2|TRBD1|TRBV28|13
CASSTGGGYGYTF
TGTGCCAGCAGCACAGGGGGCGGCTATGGCTACACCTTC
>-|TRBJ2-2|-|TRBV6-5|13
CASRDTGTGELFF
TGTGCCAGCAGGGATACAGGGACCGGGGAGCTGTTTTTT
>few|TRBJ1-3|-|TRBV5-4|16
CASSQRGGNSGNTIYF
TGTGCCAGCAGCCAAAGAGGCGGCAACTCTGGAAACACCATATATTTT
>once|TRBJ2-3|-|TRBV6-6|15
CASSPGGHRADTQYF
TGTGCCAGCAGTCCAGGCGGCCACCGGGCAGATACGCAGTATTTT
>-|TRBJ2-1|-|TRBV9|15
CASSVATSSYNEQFF
TGTGCCAGCAGCGTAGCAACCAGCTCCTACAATGAGCAGTTCTTC
>once|TRBJ2-7|TRBD1|TRBV18|14
CASSLNRDSREQYF
TGTGCCAGCTCACTAAACCGGGACAGTCGCGAGCAGTACTTC
>-|TRBJ1-2|-|TRBV7-9|12
CASSFHLSSYTF
TGTGCCAGCAGCTTCCATCTGTCAAGCTACACCTTC
>few|TRBJ1-5|TRBD1|TRBV28|14
CASSSQQGAQPQHF
TGTGCCAGCAGTTCCCAACAGGGGGCTCAGCCCCAGCATTTT
>-|TRBJ1-4|-|TRBV2|15
CASSPRSATNEKLFF
TGTGCCAGCAGTCCCAGGAGTGCAACTAATGAAAAACTGTTTTTT
>-|TRBJ2-5|-|TRBV27|14
CASSFGGRGKTQYF
TGTGCCAGCAGTTTTGGGGGGCGAGGAAAGACCCAGTACTTC
>few|TRBJ2-7|-|TRBV7-2|16
CASSLGAPWVTYEQYF
TGTGCCAGCAGTCTTGGGGCACCCTGGGTCACCTACGAGCAGTACTTC
>-|TRBJ2-7|TRBD2|TRBV5-1|14
CASSPGLAAYEQYF
TGCGCCAGCAGCCCGGGACTAGCGGCCTACGAGCAGTACTTC
>-|TRBJ2-1|TRBD2|TRBV7-2|15
CASSFVAGVENEQFF
TGTGCCAGCAGCTTTGTAGCGGGAGTTGAGAATGAGCAGTTCTTC
>-|TRBJ2-7|-|TRBV11-2|14
CASSPGDASYEQYF
TGTGCCAGCAGCCCAGGGGACGCGTCCTACGAGCAGTACTTC
>-|TRBJ2-2|-|TRBV28|16
CASSLNRAGKSGELFF
TGTGCCAGCAGTTTAAACAGGGCGGGGAAGTCCGGGGAGCTGTTTTTT
>-|TRBJ2-7|-|TRBV29-1|12
CSVVGNSYEQYF
TGCAGCGTTGTCGGAAACTCCTACGAGCAGTACTTC
>-|TRBJ1-1|-|TRBV10-2|15
CASSESTRMNTEAFF
TGCGCCAGCAGTGAGTCGACCAGAATGAACACTGAAGCTTTCTTT